This is a list of T cell receptor beta chains from one sample in a study of response to subunit inactivated influenza vaccine. TCRdb reanalysed the RT-PCR reads using MiXCR and keeps one entry per CDR3 protein. The table lists around 600,000 distinct CDR3 sequences, around 11% of them singletons. This sample also appeared in a second study, on T cells expressing NK-cell markers.

Sequencing was performed on PBMCs from blood, taken on the day of vaccination. Every receptor here comes from a man over 45 who received an inactivated influenza vaccine. Both conserved end residues are part of each CDR3. A D gene is named only where the DNA matches it firmly. A row's size may be missing; if present it is once, few, many or a size class.

v_call: TRBV7-9; clone_size: NA; d_call: NA; j_call: TRBJ1-2; cdr3_nt: TGTGCCAGCAGCCCTCGGGCTGAGAACACCTTC; cdr3_aa: CASSPRAENTF
v_call: TRBV5-1; clone_size: NA; d_call: TRBD1; j_call: TRBJ2-7; cdr3_nt: TGCGCCAGCAGCTTCTCCCGGGACAGGAGCTCCTACGAGCAGTACTTC; cdr3_aa: CASSFSRDRSSYEQYF
v_call: TRBV28; clone_size: NA; d_call: NA; j_call: TRBJ1-5; cdr3_nt: TGTGCCAGCAGTCCCTCCCCTGCTCGGGCGGATAGCAATCAGCCCCAGCATTTT; cdr3_aa: CASSPSPARADSNQPQHF
v_call: TRBV20-1; clone_size: NA; d_call: NA; j_call: TRBJ2-7; cdr3_nt: TGCAGTGCTAGAGACCCCCACAGGTCCACCGCCTACGAGCAGTACTTC; cdr3_aa: CSARDPHRSTAYEQYF
v_call: TRBV20-1; clone_size: NA; d_call: TRBD1; j_call: TRBJ2-7; cdr3_nt: TGCAGTGCTTGTGGACAGGGACCCTACGAGCAGTACTTC; cdr3_aa: CSACGQGPYEQYF
v_call: TRBV29-1; clone_size: NA; d_call: TRBD2; j_call: TRBJ2-1; cdr3_nt: TGCAGCATACGCGGGAGATCGGGAGAGCAGTTCTTC; cdr3_aa: CSIRGRSGEQFF
v_call: TRBV24-1; clone_size: few; d_call: NA; j_call: TRBJ2-5; cdr3_nt: TGTGCCACCAGTGACCCTTCCCACGCACGAGAGACCCAGTACTTC; cdr3_aa: CATSDPSHARETQYF
v_call: TRBV7-9; clone_size: few; d_call: TRBD2; j_call: TRBJ2-5; cdr3_nt: TGTGCCAGCAGCGGACTAGCGGGAGAGATCCAGTACTTC; cdr3_aa: CASSGLAGEIQYF
v_call: TRBV29-1; clone_size: many; d_call: TRBD2; j_call: TRBJ2-1; cdr3_nt: TGCAGCGTTACTAGCGGTTACAATGAGCAGTTCTTC; cdr3_aa: CSVTSGYNEQFF
v_call: TRBV15; clone_size: few; d_call: TRBD2; j_call: TRBJ2-1; cdr3_nt: TGTGCCACCGGGGCGGGAGATCATGAGCAGTTCTTC; cdr3_aa: CATGAGDHEQFF
v_call: TRBV5-5; clone_size: NA; d_call: TRBD1; j_call: TRBJ2-7; cdr3_nt: TGTGCCAGCAGCTTGGTTACCGGGACAGGGTCGTGGGAGCAGTACTTC; cdr3_aa: CASSLVTGTGSWEQYF
v_call: TRBV20-1; clone_size: NA; d_call: TRBD2; j_call: TRBJ2-7; cdr3_nt: TGCAGTGCTAGAGATTCTAGCGGGAGCCCGACCTACGAGCAGTACTTC; cdr3_aa: CSARDSSGSPTYEQYF
v_call: TRBV4-1; clone_size: NA; d_call: TRBD2; j_call: TRBJ2-5; cdr3_nt: TGCGCCAGCAGCCAAAGTAGTGGGACTAGAGTTGAGACCCAGTACTTC; cdr3_aa: CASSQSSGTRVETQYF
v_call: TRBV3-1; clone_size: NA; d_call: NA; j_call: TRBJ2-5; cdr3_nt: TGTGCCAGCAGCTCAAGGACAGCCGCGGGAGAGACCCAGTACTTC; cdr3_aa: CASSSRTAAGETQYF
v_call: TRBV2; clone_size: NA; d_call: NA; j_call: TRBJ2-5; cdr3_nt: TGTGCCAGCAGAAATCGGGACTCCCAGTACTTC; cdr3_aa: CASRNRDSQYF
v_call: TRBV12-3/TRBV12-4; clone_size: few; d_call: NA; j_call: TRBJ2-5; cdr3_nt: TGTGCCAGCAGTGATACTAGCCTGGTTGGTCGGGAGACCCAGTACTTC; cdr3_aa: CASSDTSLVGRETQYF
v_call: TRBV12-3/TRBV12-4; clone_size: NA; d_call: TRBD2; j_call: TRBJ2-1; cdr3_nt: TGTGCCAGCAGCCATTCCGGGACTAACAATGAGCAGTTCTTC; cdr3_aa: CASSHSGTNNEQFF
v_call: TRBV2; clone_size: few; d_call: TRBD2; j_call: TRBJ2-7; cdr3_nt: TGTGCCAGCAGAAATCTAGCGGGGGTCTACGAGCAGTACTTC; cdr3_aa: CASRNLAGVYEQYF
v_call: TRBV15; clone_size: many; d_call: TRBD2; j_call: TRBJ2-7; cdr3_nt: TGTGCCACCAGCAGTGGACTAGCGAATACCTACGAGCAGTACTTC; cdr3_aa: CATSSGLANTYEQYF
v_call: TRBV13; clone_size: few; d_call: TRBD2; j_call: TRBJ2-3; cdr3_nt: TGTGCCAGCAGCAAATATCTAGCGGGGGAAAGCACAGATACGCAGTATTTT; cdr3_aa: CASSKYLAGESTDTQYF